Presented here are 15 T cell receptor beta chains from one specimen sequenced in a study of T-cell memory formation after mild COVID-19. One entry per CDR3 protein results from TCRdb running MiXCR on the 5' RACE reads. The sample contains 250,000 or so distinct CDR3 sequences, roughly 18% of which appear only once. Material for sequencing was PBMCs or a T cell subset sorted from them (not recorded which). Receptor source: a man younger than 35 who had mild COVID-19 (a few samples of this study predate the infection). Cell type and time point are not known.

In its sample, this clonotype was seen a few times. The chain joins TRBV9 to TRBJ1-1; 9 bases are a match to TRBD1. After removal of 4 bases from V and 6 bases from J, the junction contained 7 bases not matched to a gene. The CDR3 contains 14 residues. From germline, CDR1 is SGDLS and CDR2 YYNGEE. This CDR3 is CASSPRTGEAEAFF. CDR3 DNA sequence: TGTGCCAGCAGCCCTAGGACAGGGGAGGCTGAAGCTTTCTTT.

The genes are TRBV19 and TRBJ1-2; tentatively, D is TRBD1 (5 bases). V was cut by 4 bases and J by 1 base, with 10 bases left in between. The CDR3 spans 14 residues. The germline V gene has CDR1 LNHDA and CDR2 SQIVND (reference sequence). The CDR3 coding sequence is TGTGCCAGTAGTACAAGACAGAATAACTATGGCTACACCTTC. Translation: CASSTRQNNYGYTF.

This clonotype was found a few times. This chain connects TRBV2 to TRBJ1-4; D remains ambiguous. V was trimmed by 2 bases and J by 8 bases, leaving 12 bases between them. This CDR3 contains 14 residues. The germline gives CDR1 SNHLY, CDR2 FYNNEI. The CDR3 sequence is CASSESRRMEKLFF. CDR3 bases: TGTGCCAGCAGTGAATCCCGACGGATGGAAAAACTGTTTTTT.

The rearrangement uses TRBV4-2 and TRBJ2-3; 7 positions match TRBD1. CDR3 length equals 15 residues. The junction had 7 bases not matched to a gene; V was cut back by 2 bases and J by 5 bases. Germline V gives CDR1 LGHNA, CDR2 YNFKEQ. The CDR3 region has the DNA TGTGCCAGCAGCCAACCGGACAGGCCCGGAGATACGCAGTATTTT. It is translated as CASSQPDRPGDTQYF.

This clonotype showed up many times. The chain uses TRBV10-3 and TRBJ2-1, with TRBD2 matching 7 bases. This CDR3 has 16 amino acids. V was pared by 3 bases and J by 5 bases, with 10 bases of the junction left unmatched. The V gene's germline CDR1 is ENHRY and CDR2 SYGVKD. The CDR3 protein is CAISDEGGGINNEQFF. CDR3 coding DNA: TGTGCCATCAGTGATGAAGGCGGGGGAATCAACAATGAGCAGTTCTTC.

The rearrangement links TRBV4-1 to TRBJ2-3, with TRBD2 matching 8 bases. The CDR3 is 16 residues long. The germline CDR1 and CDR2 sequences are MGHRA and YSYEKL. The ends lost 0 bases at V and 4 bases at J; junction bases unmatched: 6. The CDR3 coding sequence is TGCGCCAGCAGCCAAGATTCGGGACTAGTGTCAGATACGCAGTATTTT. Encoded protein: CASSQDSGLVSDTQYF.

The chain joins TRBV7-8 to TRBJ1-3, with D maybe TRBD1 (5 bases). Germline assignment: CDR1 SGHVS and CDR2 FQNEAQ. V was cut by 2 bases and J by 0 bases, with 14 bases left in between. This CDR3 spans 17 amino acids. The CDR3 DNA sequence: TGTGCCAGCAGCTTAATCGCCAGGGCTAGCTCTGGAAACACCATATATTTT. Amino acid sequence: CASSLIARASSGNTIYF.

The chain combines TRBV7-2 with TRBJ1-2; D is unresolved. V lost 0 bases to trimming and J lost 8 bases, with 7 bases between them. Looked up from germline, CDR1 is SGHTA and CDR2 is FQGNSA. The CDR3 loop spans 12 amino acids. Here the CDR3 reads CASSLARRGYTF. The DNA of the CDR3 is TGTGCCAGCAGCTTAGCGCGGAGGGGCTACACCTTC.

This chain connects TRBV6-2 or TRBV6-3 to TRBJ2-2; 9 bases align to TRBD1. Germline-derived CDR1 and CDR2 are MNHEY and SVGEGT. The CDR3 covers 15 residues. Losses at the gene ends were 5 bases for V and 4 bases for J; bases not matched to a gene: 5. The CDR3 coding sequence is TGTGCCAGCAGTATCCCGGGACAGGGCACCGGGGAGCTGTTTTTT. Translated, it gives CASSIPGQGTGELFF.

This clonotype was seen a handful of times. V gene TRBV14 combines with J gene TRBJ2-1; possible D gene TRBD2, 5 bases. The length of the CDR3 is 12 residues. V dropped 3 bases and J dropped 12 bases, with 12 bases sitting between them. Germline values: CDR1 SGHDN, CDR2 FVKESK. The CDR3 DNA is TGTGCCAGCAGCCAGACCTCGGCGGGGCAGTTCTTC. Amino acids: CASSQTSAGQFF.

This clonotype was observed a few times. CDR3 bases: TGTGCCAGCAGTTACTCGAGGTCCGCACAAAGGACCCAGTACTTC. Protein: CASSYSRSAQRTQYF. This chain links TRBV6-5 with TRBJ2-5; no reliable D call. Trimming shortened V by 0 bases and J by 7 bases, and 15 bases separated the two germline ends. The CDR3 extends over 15 amino acids. Germline V gene lookup returns CDR1 MNHEY and CDR2 SVGAGI.

The V gene is TRBV12-3 or TRBV12-4, the J gene TRBJ2-7; D gene uncertain. V shed 4 bases and J shed 3 bases, with 13 bases lying between them. CDR3 length: 14 amino acids. The CDR3 region is CASSSRAQRYEQYF. CDR3 DNA: TGTGCCAGCAGTTCTCGGGCCCAGCGCTACGAGCAGTACTTC.

The sample holds a few counts of this clonotype. J is TRBJ2-2 and V is TRBV4-3; 9 bases fit TRBD1. This CDR3 region has 17 residues. With 0 bases clipped from V and 6 bases from J, the junction kept 8 bases outside the gene matches. Germline V gene sequence: CDR1 LGHNA, CDR2 YSLEER. CDR3: CASSQEPGTGLAGELFF. CDR3 sequence (DNA): TGCGCCAGCAGCCAAGAACCGGGGACAGGGTTAGCCGGGGAGCTGTTTTTT.

This clonotype appeared a few times. The chain has TRBV5-1 and TRBJ1-5, with 10 nucleotides matching TRBD1. The CDR3 length is 15 residues. From germline, CDR1 is SGHRS and CDR2 YFSETQ. The junction had 8 bases not matched to a gene; V was cut back by 4 bases and J by 7 bases. In nucleotides, the CDR3 is TGCGCCAGCAGCCCGACGACAGGGGGCGGACAGCCCCAGCATTTT. Protein sequence: CASSPTTGGGQPQHF.

This clonotype turned up a few times. The CDR3 DNA reads TGTGCCAGCAGCTTAGAGGAGCGGGGCGTTGGGGCAGAGACCCAGTACTTC. This gives the protein CASSLEERGVGAETQYF. This rearrangement joins TRBV7-2 to TRBJ2-5, with 7 bases lining up with TRBD2. The CDR3 has 17 amino acids. J was trimmed by 4 bases and V by 1 base; bases with no gene match: 12. Germline CDR1 SGHTA, CDR2 FQGNSA.